The 14 T cell receptor beta chains reported below all come from one sample, sequenced in a study of blood T cell repertoires in COVID-19. Sequenced by immunoSEQ multiplex PCR; TCRdb stores in-frame clones only, minus some. Among 26,000 or so clones listed, about 90% were seen once. Sequencing was carried out using peripheral blood. Source of these receptors: a human donor in a cohort sampled during active COVID-19.

CDR3 protein: CASSPGGGASANSPLHF. The CDR3 DNA sequence: TGTGCCAGCTCACCGGGTGGGGGCGCGTCGGCTAATTCACCCCTCCACTTT. The chain carries TRBV18 and TRBJ1-6, with D possibly TRBD1 on 6 matching bases. Trimming took 3 bases from V and 6 from J, leaving 18 bases between them. CDR3 length equals 17 residues. Germline V gene sequence: CDR1 KGHSH, CDR2 LQKENI.

V gene TRBV18 combines with J gene TRBJ2-3; 8 bases agree with TRBD2. CDR3 length: 17 amino acids. V was clipped by 2 bases and J by 2 bases; unmatched bases: 9. Germline loops: CDR1 KGHSH, CDR2 LQKENI. This CDR3 is CASSPDGAGAHTDTQYF. In nucleotides, the CDR3 is TGTGCCAGCTCACCAGACGGAGCGGGGGCTCACACAGATACGCAGTATTTT.

V gene TRBV5-1 combines with J gene TRBJ2-2, with no clear D. Trimming stripped 2 bases from V and 5 bases from J, with 7 bases between. The CDR3 contains 13 residues. Germline-derived CDR1 and CDR2 are SGHRS and YFSETQ. As DNA, the CDR3 is TGCGCCAGCAGCTTTGGGCAGACCGGGGAGCTGTTTTTT. Protein sequence: CASSFGQTGELFF.

CDR3 DNA sequence: TGTGCCAGCAGCCCACGGGACAGGGGACCCCTTTCCTCTGGGGCCAACGTCCTGACTTTC. Residues: CASSPRDRGPLSSGANVLTF. The J gene is TRBJ2-6, the V gene TRBV7-6, with TRBD1 matching 10 bases. V lost 5 bases to trimming and J lost 0 bases; unmatched junction nucleotides: 13. Germline-derived CDR1 and CDR2 are SGHVS and FNYEAQ. The CDR3 runs to 20 residues. The variable domain in full, completed from reference TRBV7-6 and TRBJ2-6, reads GAGVSQSPRYKVTKRGQDVALRCDPISGHVSLYWYRQALGQGPEFLTYFNYEAQQDKSGLPNDRFSAERPEGSISTLTIQRTEQRDSAMYRCASSPRDRGPLSSGANVLTFGAGSRLTVL.

The chain employs TRBV19 and TRBJ2-3; the D gene is possibly TRBD2 (6 bases). Germline values: CDR1 LNHDA, CDR2 SQIVND (reference sequence). The CDR3 runs to 16 residues. The ends were cut back, 5 bases at V and 0 bases at J, with 15 bases in the middle. The DNA of the CDR3 is TGTGCCAGTAGTCGTAGGGGAGGAGGGAGCACAGATACGCAGTATTTT. It yields the protein CASSRRGGGSTDTQYF.

The chain carries TRBV19 and TRBJ2-5, with 13 bases identical to TRBD2. V trimming: 5 bases; J trimming: 9 bases; junction bases outside the gene matches: 3. Germline V gives CDR1 LNHDA, CDR2 SQIVND (reference sequence). This CDR3 is 13 amino acids long. As DNA, the CDR3 is TGTGCCAGTAGTGTCGGACTAGCGGGGGCCCAGTACTTC. Translated: CASSVGLAGAQYF.

This clone has just one count. The rearrangement uses TRBV9 and TRBJ1-3, with a tentative D call TRBD1 (5 bases). V was shortened by 0 bases and J by 3 bases, with 13 bases between the two germline ends. The CDR3 is made up of 16 amino acids. Germline CDR1 SGDLS, CDR2 YYNGEE. The CDR3 DNA sequence: TGTGCCAGCAGCGTAGATGTTGGGGCCATTGGAAACACCATATATTTT. Translation gives CASSVDVGAIGNTIYF.

The rearrangement joins TRBV5-1 to TRBJ1-2; a weak D match, TRBD1 (6 bases). V lost 0 bases to trimming and J lost 3 bases, with 9 bases between them. CDR1 is SGHRS, CDR2 YFSETQ, per germline. The CDR3 sequence is 14 residues long. This chain's CDR3 is CASSLDRVDYGYTF. DNA for the CDR3: TGCGCCAGCAGCTTGGACAGGGTCGACTATGGCTACACCTTC.

The V gene is TRBV5-8, the J gene TRBJ2-7; a weak D match, TRBD1 (5 bases). Germline V gene lookup returns CDR1 SGHTS and CDR2 YDEGEE. Between the trimmed V and J ends, which lost 4 bases and 2 bases, there was a span of 16 bases. The CDR3 consists of 15 residues. CDR3 loop: CASSPRQLLAYEQYV. In DNA, the CDR3 is TGTGCCAGCAGCCCAAGACAGCTGTTGGCCTACGAGCAGTACGTC.

J is TRBJ1-5 and V is TRBV15, with D tentatively TRBD1 (6 bases). The CDR3 consists of 16 residues. Germline V CDR1 and CDR2: LNHNV, YYDKDF (reference sequence). V was shortened by 3 bases and J by 2 bases, with 14 bases between the two germline ends. The CDR3 DNA reads TGTGCCACCAGCAGCCCAGGGGACCGCGGCAATCAGCCCCAGCATTTT. It translates to CATSSPGDRGNQPQHF.

J is TRBJ2-3 and V is TRBV5-1; TRBD2 matches at 8 bases. Germline values: CDR1 SGHRS, CDR2 YFSETQ. The CDR3 is 15 residues long. V lost 0 bases and J lost 4; bases outside the gene matches: 4. CDR3 sequence: CASSLVGLGADTQYF. DNA for the CDR3: TGCGCCAGCAGCTTGGTGGGACTAGGGGCAGATACGCAGTATTTT.

This clone was seen once. The V call is TRBV28, the J call TRBJ1-1; possibly TRBD1 for D (5 bases). Between the trimmed V and J ends, which lost 7 bases and 0 bases, there was a span of 9 bases. CDR3 length: 13 residues. Germline V gives CDR1 MDHEN, CDR2 SYDVKM. In DNA, the CDR3 is TGTGCCAGCATCGACAGCCTGAACACTGAAGCTTTCTTT. This sequence encodes CASIDSLNTEAFF.

The chain combines TRBV5-1 with TRBJ2-1; tentatively, D is TRBD1 (5 bases). The ends were cut back, 6 bases at V and 8 bases at J, with 18 bases in the middle. The CDR3 has 14 residues. Germline assignment: CDR1 SGHRS and CDR2 YFSETQ. The CDR3 here is CASISGGASHEQFF. In DNA, the CDR3 is TGCGCCAGCATTTCGGGTGGGGCTTCGCATGAGCAGTTCTTC.

The chain has TRBV5-1 and TRBJ1-2; 8 positions agree with TRBD1. Unmatched junction bases numbered 8, after V lost 2 bases and J lost 8 bases. Germline V gene lookup returns CDR1 SGHRS and CDR2 YFSETQ. The CDR3 is 14 residues long. The DNA of the CDR3 is TGCGCCAGCAGCTTTTACGGGACAGGCGACGGCTACACCTTC. Protein product: CASSFYGTGDGYTF.